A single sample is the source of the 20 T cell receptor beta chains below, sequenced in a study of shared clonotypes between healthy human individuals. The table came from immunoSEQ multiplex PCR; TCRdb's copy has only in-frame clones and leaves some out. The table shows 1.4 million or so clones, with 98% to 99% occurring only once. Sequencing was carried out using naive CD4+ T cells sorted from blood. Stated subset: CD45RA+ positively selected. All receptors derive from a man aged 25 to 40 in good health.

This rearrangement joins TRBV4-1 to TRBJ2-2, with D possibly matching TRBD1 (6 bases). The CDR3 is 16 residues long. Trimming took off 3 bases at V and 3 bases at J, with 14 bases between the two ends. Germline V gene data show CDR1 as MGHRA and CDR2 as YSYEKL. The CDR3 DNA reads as TGCGCCAGCAGCCATGTCGACAGGTCGGACACCGGGGAGCTGTTTTTT. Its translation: CASSHVDRSDTGELFF.

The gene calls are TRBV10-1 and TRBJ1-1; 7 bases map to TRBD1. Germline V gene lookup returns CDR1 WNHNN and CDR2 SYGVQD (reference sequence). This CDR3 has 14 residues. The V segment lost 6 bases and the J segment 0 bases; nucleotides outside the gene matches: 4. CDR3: CASSKGTVNTEAFF. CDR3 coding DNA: TGCGCCAGCAGCAAAGGGACAGTGAACACTGAAGCTTTCTTT.

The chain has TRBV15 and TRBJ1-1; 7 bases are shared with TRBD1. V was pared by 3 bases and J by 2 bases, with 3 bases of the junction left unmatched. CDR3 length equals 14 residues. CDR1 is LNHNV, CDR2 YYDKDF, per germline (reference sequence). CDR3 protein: CATSSRGFNTEAFF. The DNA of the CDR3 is TGTGCCACCAGCAGCAGGGGGTTTAACACTGAAGCTTTCTTT.

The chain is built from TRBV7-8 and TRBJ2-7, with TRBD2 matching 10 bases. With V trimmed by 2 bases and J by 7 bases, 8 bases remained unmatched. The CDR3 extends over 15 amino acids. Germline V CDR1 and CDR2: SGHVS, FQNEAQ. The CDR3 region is CASSLFLAGAGEQYF. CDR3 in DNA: TGTGCCAGCAGCTTATTCCTAGCGGGAGCGGGGGAGCAGTACTTC.

The CDR3 nucleotides read TGCGCCAGCAGCCAAGATAGGAGCGGGAGAGACGATGAGCAGTTCTTC. Protein product: CASSQDRSGRDDEQFF. The V and J genes are TRBV4-1 and TRBJ2-1, with TRBD2 matching 8 bases. Germline V gene sequence: CDR1 MGHRA, CDR2 YSYEKL. V shed 0 bases, J shed 8 bases, and the junction held 9 bases outside the gene matches. The CDR3 sequence is 16 residues long.

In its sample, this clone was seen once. In DNA, the CDR3 is TGTGCCAGCAGCCAGGCGGTGGGAGCTAACTATGGCTACACCTTC. It translates to CASSQAVGANYGYTF. This chain joins TRBV7-3 and TRBJ1-2; D is ambiguous. The germline V gene encodes CDR1 SGHTA and CDR2 FQGTGA. CDR3 size: 15 residues. V lost 5 bases, J lost 0 bases, and 13 bases lay in between.

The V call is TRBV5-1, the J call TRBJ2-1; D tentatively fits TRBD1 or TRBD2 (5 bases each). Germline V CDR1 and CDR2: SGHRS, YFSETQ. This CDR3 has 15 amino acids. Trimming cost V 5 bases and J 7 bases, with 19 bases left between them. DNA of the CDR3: TGCGCCAGCAGTAGGTCTGGGGACCAGGTTAATGAGCAGTTCTTC. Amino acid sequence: CASSRSGDQVNEQFF.

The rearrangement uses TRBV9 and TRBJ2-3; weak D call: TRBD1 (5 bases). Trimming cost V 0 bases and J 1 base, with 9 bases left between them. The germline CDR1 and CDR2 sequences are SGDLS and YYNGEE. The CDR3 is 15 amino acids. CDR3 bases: TGTGCCAGCAGCGTAGCAGGGTCCCGCACAGATACGCAGTATTTT. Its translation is CASSVAGSRTDTQYF.

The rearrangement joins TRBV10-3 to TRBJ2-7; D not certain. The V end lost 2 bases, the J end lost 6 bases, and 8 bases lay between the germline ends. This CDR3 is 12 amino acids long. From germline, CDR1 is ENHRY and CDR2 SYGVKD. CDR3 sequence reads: CAISEQRIEQYF. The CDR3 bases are TGTGCCATCAGTGAGCAGAGGATCGAGCAGTACTTC.

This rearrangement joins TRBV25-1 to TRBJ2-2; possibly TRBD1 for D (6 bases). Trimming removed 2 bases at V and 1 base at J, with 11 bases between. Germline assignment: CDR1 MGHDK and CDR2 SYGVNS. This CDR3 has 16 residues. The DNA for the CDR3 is TGTGCCAGCAGTGAAGTGGAGACAGGGAACACCGGGGAGCTGTTTTTT. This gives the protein CASSEVETGNTGELFF.

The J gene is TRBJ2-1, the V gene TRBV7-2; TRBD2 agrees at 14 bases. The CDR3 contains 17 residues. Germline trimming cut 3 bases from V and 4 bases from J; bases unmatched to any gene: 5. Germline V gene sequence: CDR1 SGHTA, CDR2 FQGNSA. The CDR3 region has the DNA TGTGCCAGCAGCTTGACCGGGACTAGCGGGAGTTACAATGAGCAGTTCTTC. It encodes CASSLTGTSGSYNEQFF.

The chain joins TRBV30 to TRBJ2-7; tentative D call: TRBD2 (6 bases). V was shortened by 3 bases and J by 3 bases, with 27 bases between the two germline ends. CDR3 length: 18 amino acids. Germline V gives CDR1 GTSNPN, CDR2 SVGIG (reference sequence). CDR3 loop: CAWSAQDPFGGFSYEQYF. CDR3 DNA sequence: TGTGCCTGGAGCGCCCAGGATCCCTTTGGGGGGTTTAGCTACGAGCAGTACTTC.

CDR3 protein: CAIRTSGGTDTQYF. The CDR3 DNA is TGTGCCATCAGGACTAGCGGGGGCACAGATACGCAGTATTTT. The V and J genes are TRBV10-3 and TRBJ2-3; the match to TRBD2 covers 11 bases. The germline gives CDR1 ENHRY, CDR2 SYGVKD. The CDR3 contains 14 residues. The junction had 0 bases not matched to a gene; V was cut back by 6 bases and J by 1 base.

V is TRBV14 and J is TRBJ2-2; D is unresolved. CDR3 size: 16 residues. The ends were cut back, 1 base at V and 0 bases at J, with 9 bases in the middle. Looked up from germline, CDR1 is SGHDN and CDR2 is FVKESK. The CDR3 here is CASSQVVPPNTGELFF. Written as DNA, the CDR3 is TGTGCCAGCAGCCAAGTAGTACCGCCGAACACCGGGGAGCTGTTTTTT.

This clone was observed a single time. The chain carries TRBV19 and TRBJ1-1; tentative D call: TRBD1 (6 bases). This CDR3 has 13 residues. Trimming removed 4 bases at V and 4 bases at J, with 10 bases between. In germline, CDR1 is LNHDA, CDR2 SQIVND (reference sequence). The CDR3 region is CASSTQGITEAFF. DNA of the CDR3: TGTGCCAGTAGTACCCAGGGGATCACTGAAGCTTTCTTT. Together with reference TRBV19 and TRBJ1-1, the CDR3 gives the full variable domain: DGGITQSPKYLFRKEGQNVTLSCEQNLNHDAMYWYRQDPGQGLRLIYYSQIVNDFQKGDIAEGYSVSREKKESFPLTVTSAQKNPTAFYLCASSTQGITEAFFGQGTRLTVV.

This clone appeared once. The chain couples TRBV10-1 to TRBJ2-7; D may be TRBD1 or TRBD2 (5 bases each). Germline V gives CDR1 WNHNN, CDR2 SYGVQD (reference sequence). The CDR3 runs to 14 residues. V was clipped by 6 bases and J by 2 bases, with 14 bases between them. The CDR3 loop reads CASSPGPLPYEQYF. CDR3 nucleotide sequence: TGCGCCAGCAGCCCGGGACCCCTACCCTACGAGCAGTACTTC.

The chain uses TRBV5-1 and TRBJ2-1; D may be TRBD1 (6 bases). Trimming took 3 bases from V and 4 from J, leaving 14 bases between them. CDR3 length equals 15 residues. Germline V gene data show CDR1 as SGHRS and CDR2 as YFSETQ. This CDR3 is CASSSTGQGYNEQFF. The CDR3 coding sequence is TGCGCCAGCAGCTCCACTGGGCAGGGGTACAATGAGCAGTTCTTC. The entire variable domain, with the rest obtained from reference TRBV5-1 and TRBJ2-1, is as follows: KAGVTQTPRYLIKTRGQQVTLSCSPISGHRSVSWYQQTPGQGLQFLFEYFSETQRNKGNFPGRFSGRQFSNSRSEMNVSTLELGDSALYLCASSSTGQGYNEQFFGPGTRLTVL.

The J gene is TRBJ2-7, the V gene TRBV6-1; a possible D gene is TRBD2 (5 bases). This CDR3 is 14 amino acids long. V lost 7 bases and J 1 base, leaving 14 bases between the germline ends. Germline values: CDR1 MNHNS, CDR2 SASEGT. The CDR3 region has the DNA TGTGCCAGCAATTTCTTACGGGGTTCCTACGAGCAGTACTTC. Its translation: CASNFLRGSYEQYF.

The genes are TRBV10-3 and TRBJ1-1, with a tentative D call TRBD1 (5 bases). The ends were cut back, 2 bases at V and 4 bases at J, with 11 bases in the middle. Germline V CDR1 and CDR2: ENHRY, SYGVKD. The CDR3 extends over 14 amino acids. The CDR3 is CAISEGIGGTEAFF. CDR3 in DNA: TGTGCCATCAGTGAGGGAATCGGGGGCACTGAAGCTTTCTTT.

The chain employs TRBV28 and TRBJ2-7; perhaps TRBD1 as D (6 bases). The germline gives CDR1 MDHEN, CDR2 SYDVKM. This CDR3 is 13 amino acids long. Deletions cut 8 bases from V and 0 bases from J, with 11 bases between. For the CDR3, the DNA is TGTGCCAGCCGTCGGACAGTCTCCTACGAGCAGTACTTC. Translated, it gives CASRRTVSYEQYF.